A selection of T cell receptor beta chains follows, all from one sample in a study of response to subunit inactivated influenza vaccine. TCRdb itself ran the RT-PCR reads through MiXCR, one entry per CDR3 protein. The sample lists over 400,000 distinct CDR3 sequences, approximately 11% occurring once. Specimen: PBMCs from blood, collected 45 days after vaccination. The receptors derive from a man aged 50 to 60 who received an inactivated influenza vaccine. Each CDR3 is given with its conserved first and last residue. D genes are given only for firm matches. Where a row states a size, it is once, few, many or the class of an expanded clone; other rows omit it.

V gene	D gene	clone size	J gene	CDR3 protein	CDR3 DNA
TRBV29-1	.	few	TRBJ1-4	CSVGRVGNEKLFF	TGCAGCGTTGGGAGGGTAGGGAATGAAAAACTGTTTTTT
TRBV9	.	.	TRBJ2-5	CASSPNTAEETQYF	TGTGCCAGCAGCCCGAACACGGCAGAAGAGACCCAGTACTTC
TRBV7-2	.	.	TRBJ2-7	CASSLFTSAEHEQYF	TGTGCCAGCAGCTTATTTACTAGTGCCGAGCACGAGCAGTACTTC
TRBV7-9	.	many	TRBJ1-5	CASSSGAQPQHF	TGTGCCAGCAGCTCCGGCGCCCAGCCCCAGCATTTT
TRBV2	.	.	TRBJ2-1	CASYDLRGYNEQFF	TGTGCCAGCTATGATCTTAGAGGGTACAATGAGCAGTTCTTC
TRBV6-2/TRBV6-3	TRBD1	few	TRBJ2-7	CASRVTGADEQYF	TGTGCCAGCAGAGTGACAGGGGCAGACGAGCAGTACTTC
TRBV28	.	.	TRBJ2-7	CASSPAEVAGTYEQYF	TGTGCCAGCAGTCCGGCCGAGGTCGCGGGAACTTACGAGCAGTACTTC
TRBV4-1	.	few	TRBJ2-4	CASSQSWGTLAKNIQYF	TGCGCCAGCAGCCAATCATGGGGTACGCTAGCCAAAAACATTCAGTACTTC
TRBV28	.	few	TRBJ2-3	CASSSLGGNTDTQYF	TGTGCCAGCTCCTCATTGGGGGGAAACACAGATACGCAGTATTTT
TRBV29-1	.	few	TRBJ2-3	CSVEKRNTDTQYF	TGCAGCGTTGAGAAGCGGAACACAGATACGCAGTATTTT
TRBV2	TRBD2	few	TRBJ2-1	CASKAGGVYEQFF	TGTGCCAGCAAGGCGGGAGGGGTATATGAGCAGTTCTTC
TRBV4-3	.	.	TRBJ2-7	CASSQVYATGHQNEQYF	TGCGCCAGCAGCCAAGTGTATGCGACAGGTCATCAGAACGAGCAGTACTTC
TRBV5-1	.	.	TRBJ1-4	CASSTTGQRGEKLFF	TGCGCCAGCAGCACAACAGGGCAGAGGGGAGAAAAACTGTTTTTT
TRBV28	.	.	TRBJ2-7	CASNHRGYEQYF	TGTGCCAGCAACCACCGGGGCTACGAGCAGTACTTC
TRBV7-8	TRBD1	few	TRBJ2-3	CASSWGGQGFTDTQYF	TGTGCCAGCAGCTGGGGGGGACAGGGCTTCACAGATACGCAGTATTTT
TRBV5-1	.	.	TRBJ1-6	CASSAELGGSSPLHF	TGCGCCAGCAGCGCCGAACTGGGGGGTAGTTCACCCCTCCACTTT
TRBV29-1	TRBD2	many	TRBJ2-7	CSGLTSGRASEQYF	TGCAGCGGTCTAACTAGCGGGAGGGCCTCCGAGCAGTACTTC
TRBV10-3	.	few	TRBJ1-1	CAISERYTEAFF	TGTGCCATCAGTGAAAGATACACTGAAGCTTTCTTT
TRBV20-1	.	many	TRBJ2-5	CSARMAGPETQYF	TGCAGTGCTAGAATGGCAGGGCCAGAGACCCAGTACTTC
TRBV20-1	TRBD1	.	TRBJ2-5	CSAKTGNLRETQYF	TGCAGTGCTAAGACAGGGAATCTACGGGAGACCCAGTACTTC
TRBV10-1	TRBD1	.	TRBJ2-3	CASSERQGSSTDTQYF	TGCGCCAGCAGTGAGCGACAGGGGAGCTCCACAGATACGCAGTATTTT
TRBV6-5	.	.	TRBJ2-5	CASSYSKGGRETQYF	TGTGCCAGCAGTTACTCGAAAGGGGGACGGGAGACCCAGTACTTC
TRBV27	.	many	TRBJ1-1	CASSFRVGTEAFF	TGTGCCAGCAGTTTCAGGGTTGGGACTGAAGCTTTCTTT
TRBV7-9	TRBD1	.	TRBJ2-3	CASSYGQGLTDTQYF	TGTGCCAGCAGCTACGGACAGGGGCTCACAGATACGCAGTATTTT
TRBV12-3/TRBV12-4	TRBD1	few	TRBJ2-6	CASSLGTGKIIRANVLTF	TGTGCCAGCAGTTTAGGGACAGGGAAAATTATTCGGGCCAACGTCCTGACTTTC
TRBV11-2	TRBD2	few	TRBJ2-1	CASSKGTSGSNEQFF	TGTGCCAGCTCGAAAGGGACTAGCGGGAGCAATGAGCAGTTCTTC
TRBV20-1	.	few	TRBJ2-1	CSALGGVPRNNEQFF	TGCAGTGCTTTAGGGGGAGTCCCAAGAAACAATGAGCAGTTCTTC
TRBV14	.	few	TRBJ2-2	CASSQVGGFTGELFF	TGTGCCAGCAGCCAAGTCGGAGGGTTCACCGGGGAGCTGTTTTTT
TRBV7-9	.	.	TRBJ2-5	CASSLGPRRETQYF	TGTGCCAGCAGCCTGGGACCTCGGAGAGAGACCCAGTACTTC
TRBV7-2	TRBD2	few	TRBJ2-1	CASSRRLAAYQVGEQFF	TGTGCCAGCAGCCGGCGACTAGCCGCGTATCAAGTAGGGGAGCAGTTCTTC
TRBV11-2	.	.	TRBJ1-2	CASSLDLSYGYTF	TGTGCCAGCAGCTTAGATCTTAGCTATGGCTACACCTTC
TRBV10-3	.	few	TRBJ1-2	CAISETEGYGYTF	TGTGCCATCAGTGAGACAGAGGGCTATGGCTACACCTTC
TRBV5-4	TRBD2	few	TRBJ2-1	CASSLARGLAGGTYNEQFF	TGTGCCAGCAGCTTGGCCAGGGGACTAGCGGGAGGAACCTACAATGAGCAGTTCTTC
TRBV5-1	.	.	TRBJ1-1	CASSPDGLNTEAFF	TGCGCCAGCAGCCCGGACGGGCTGAACACTGAAGCTTTCTTT
TRBV7-2	.	few	TRBJ1-5	CASDTSVIHQPQHF	TGTGCCAGCGACACGTCGGTCATTCATCAGCCCCAGCATTTT
TRBV6-2/TRBV6-3	.	.	TRBJ1-1	CASSYVGTTEAFF	TGTGCCAGCAGTTACGTGGGGACAACTGAAGCTTTCTTT
TRBV4-2	.	few	TRBJ2-3	CASSPGFYKNTDTQYF	TGTGCCAGCAGCCCCGGGTTTTATAAAAACACAGATACGCAGTATTTT
TRBV2	.	.	TRBJ2-7	CASGVRFYEQYF	TGTGCCAGCGGGGTCCGATTCTACGAGCAGTACTTC
TRBV10-2	TRBD1	many	TRBJ1-5	CASSDTGGYGQPQHF	TGCGCCAGCAGTGACACAGGGGGCTACGGTCAGCCCCAGCATTTT
TRBV6-1	TRBD2	.	TRBJ2-7	CASRTSGRKYEQYF	TGTGCCAGCAGGACTAGCGGGAGGAAGTACGAGCAGTACTTC
TRBV5-1	.	many	TRBJ2-3	CASSPGGSGTQYF	TGCGCCAGCAGTCCCGGGGGCTCAGGGACGCAGTATTTT
TRBV29-1	TRBD1	.	TRBJ2-5	CSVGRQGETQYF	TGCAGCGTGGGGAGACAGGGAGAGACCCAGTACTTC